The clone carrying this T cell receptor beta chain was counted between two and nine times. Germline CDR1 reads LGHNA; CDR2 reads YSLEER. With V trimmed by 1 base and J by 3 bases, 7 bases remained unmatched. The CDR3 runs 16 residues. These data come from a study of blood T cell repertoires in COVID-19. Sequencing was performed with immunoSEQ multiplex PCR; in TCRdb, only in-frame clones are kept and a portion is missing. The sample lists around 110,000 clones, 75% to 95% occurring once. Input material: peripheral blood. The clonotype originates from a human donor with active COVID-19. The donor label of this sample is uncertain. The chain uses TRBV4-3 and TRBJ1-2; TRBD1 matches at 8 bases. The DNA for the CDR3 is TGCGCCAGCAGCCAAGTTCAGGCAGGGGGCGACTATGGCTACACCTTC. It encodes CASSQVQAGGDYGYTF.